This is a list of T cell receptor beta chains from one sample in a study of cytomegalovirus exposure and HLA in healthy donors. The method was immunoSEQ multiplex PCR; TCRdb's version includes in-frame clones alone and lacks a portion of them. The sample contains approximately 170,000 clones, approximately 84% of which appear only once. The source material was PBMCs. The receptors shown here come from a woman between 45 and 65 years old in good health and CMV-seropositive. CDR3s include the opening cysteine and the closing phenylalanine or tryptophan. A D gene is named only where the DNA matches it firmly. A clone size is listed for some rows: how often the clone was seen (once, few, many), or a class if it is expanded.

cdr3_aa: CASSSGTDTEAFF; cdr3_nt: TGCGCCAGCAGCTCCGGGACAGACACGGAGGCTTTCTTT; v_call: TRBV5-1; d_call: TRBD1; clone_size: .; j_call: TRBJ1-1
cdr3_aa: CASSEPGGANYGYTF; cdr3_nt: TGTGCCAGCAGTGAGCCAGGGGGTGCCAACTATGGCTACACCTTC; v_call: TRBV6-1; d_call: TRBD1; clone_size: .; j_call: TRBJ1-2
cdr3_aa: CASSFLGAEAFF; cdr3_nt: TGTGCCAGCAGTTTCTTGGGGGCAGAAGCTTTCTTT; v_call: TRBV28; d_call: .; clone_size: .; j_call: TRBJ1-1
cdr3_aa: CASSYDQGRNTIYF; cdr3_nt: TGTGCCAGCAGCTACGACCAGGGCCGAAACACCATATATTTT; v_call: TRBV5-4; d_call: .; clone_size: .; j_call: TRBJ1-3
cdr3_aa: CASRTPRGHSTDTQYF; cdr3_nt: TGTGCCAGCAGGACCCCACGGGGTCACAGCACAGATACGCAGTATTTT; v_call: TRBV6-4; d_call: .; clone_size: once; j_call: TRBJ2-3
cdr3_aa: CASSPWDRLNYGYTF; cdr3_nt: TGTGCCAGTAGTCCATGGGACAGACTTAACTATGGCTACACCTTC; v_call: TRBV19; d_call: TRBD1; clone_size: .; j_call: TRBJ1-2
cdr3_aa: CASTSGYTQYF; cdr3_nt: TGTGCCAGCACCTCGGGATATACGCAGTATTTT; v_call: TRBV7-9; d_call: .; clone_size: once; j_call: TRBJ2-3
cdr3_aa: CASSLVSLGLAGGGHEQFF; cdr3_nt: TGTGCCAGCAGCTTAGTTTCTTTGGGACTAGCGGGAGGGGGGCATGAGCAGTTCTTC; v_call: TRBV7-2; d_call: TRBD2; clone_size: .; j_call: TRBJ2-1
cdr3_aa: CASSPGTANYGYTF; cdr3_nt: TGCGCCAGCAGCCCCGGGACAGCTAACTATGGCTACACCTTC; v_call: TRBV5-1; d_call: TRBD1; clone_size: few; j_call: TRBJ1-2
cdr3_aa: CASRLGAGGLVDTQYF; cdr3_nt: TGCGCCAGCAGACTGGGAGCGGGAGGGCTTGTAGATACGCAGTATTTT; v_call: TRBV5-1; d_call: TRBD2; clone_size: .; j_call: TRBJ2-3
cdr3_aa: CATSGGSKNIQYF; cdr3_nt: TGTGCCACCTCGGGAGGGAGCAAAAACATTCAGTACTTC; v_call: TRBV19; d_call: TRBD2; clone_size: .; j_call: TRBJ2-4
cdr3_aa: CASTRTGQGSEQYF; cdr3_nt: TGTGCCAGCACCAGGACAGGACAGGGGAGCGAGCAGTACTTC; v_call: TRBV6-5; d_call: TRBD1; clone_size: .; j_call: TRBJ2-7
cdr3_aa: CAWSGQGTGGAGGTEAFF; cdr3_nt: TGTGCCTGGAGTGGCCAAGGGACAGGGGGCGCCGGTGGGACTGAAGCTTTCTTT; v_call: TRBV30; d_call: TRBD1; clone_size: .; j_call: TRBJ1-1
cdr3_aa: CASSLVPSGYEQYF; cdr3_nt: TGTGCCAGCAGCTTAGTACCTAGCGGTTACGAGCAGTACTTC; v_call: TRBV11-2; d_call: TRBD2; clone_size: .; j_call: TRBJ2-7
cdr3_aa: CASSLALGGMNTGELFF; cdr3_nt: TGCGCCAGCAGCTTGGCCCTCGGAGGGATGAACACCGGGGAGCTGTTTTTT; v_call: TRBV5-1; d_call: .; clone_size: .; j_call: TRBJ2-2
cdr3_aa: CASSEAQSVYGYTF; cdr3_nt: TGTGCCAGCAGTGAAGCGCAATCGGTCTATGGCTACACCTTC; v_call: TRBV6-1; d_call: .; clone_size: few; j_call: TRBJ1-2
cdr3_aa: CASSLSGAPSYNEQFF; cdr3_nt: TGCGCCAGCAGCCTTAGCGGGGCTCCCTCCTACAATGAGCAGTTCTTC; v_call: TRBV4-1; d_call: TRBD2; clone_size: .; j_call: TRBJ2-1
cdr3_aa: CASSPRDIGNTIYF; cdr3_nt: TGTGCCAGCTCACCACGGGACATCGGAAACACCATATATTTT; v_call: TRBV18; d_call: .; clone_size: few; j_call: TRBJ1-3
cdr3_aa: CASSSYSGNTIYF; cdr3_nt: TGTGCCAGCAGCTCGTACTCTGGAAACACCATATATTTT; v_call: TRBV11-2; d_call: .; clone_size: .; j_call: TRBJ1-3
cdr3_aa: CASRRTSSADTQYF; cdr3_nt: TGTGCCAGCCGAAGGACTAGCAGCGCAGATACGCAGTATTTT; v_call: TRBV6-4; d_call: TRBD2; clone_size: .; j_call: TRBJ2-3
cdr3_aa: CASSTDRAYTEAFF; cdr3_nt: TGTGCCAGCAGTACCGACAGGGCCTACACTGAAGCTTTCTTT; v_call: TRBV6-6; d_call: TRBD1; clone_size: .; j_call: TRBJ1-1
cdr3_aa: CASSLGVSGAVNEQFF; cdr3_nt: TGTGCCAGCAGCTTAGGGGTTAGCGGGGCAGTAAATGAGCAGTTCTTC; v_call: TRBV7-2; d_call: TRBD2; clone_size: .; j_call: TRBJ2-1
cdr3_aa: CASSGGTTAHEQFF; cdr3_nt: TGTGCCAGCAGTGGAGGAACTACGGCGCATGAGCAGTTCTTC; v_call: TRBV6-1; d_call: .; clone_size: .; j_call: TRBJ2-1
cdr3_aa: CASSDSGTATSTDTQYF; cdr3_nt: TGTGCCAGCAGTGACTCCGGGACAGCCACTAGCACAGATACGCAGTATTTT; v_call: TRBV6-4; d_call: TRBD1; clone_size: .; j_call: TRBJ2-3
cdr3_aa: CASSGQGRTYGYTF; cdr3_nt: TGTGCCAGCAGTGGGCAGGGGAGAACCTATGGCTACACCTTC; v_call: TRBV2; d_call: .; clone_size: few; j_call: TRBJ1-2
cdr3_aa: CASSLNLLSAQYF; cdr3_nt: TGTGCCAGCAGCTTAAACTTACTCTCGGCGCAGTATTTT; v_call: TRBV7-2; d_call: .; clone_size: few; j_call: TRBJ2-3
cdr3_aa: CASSSTSGGGTDTQYF; cdr3_nt: TGCGCCAGCAGCTCCACTAGCGGGGGCGGCACAGATACGCAGTATTTT; v_call: TRBV5-1; d_call: TRBD2; clone_size: .; j_call: TRBJ2-3
cdr3_aa: CASSNQGFAKNIQYF; cdr3_nt: TGTGCCAGCAGCAACCAGGGGTTTGCCAAAAACATTCAGTACTTC; v_call: TRBV5-6; d_call: .; clone_size: .; j_call: TRBJ2-4
cdr3_aa: CASSPQGGTDTQYF; cdr3_nt: TGTGCCAGCTCACCACAGGGGGGCACAGATACGCAGTATTTT; v_call: TRBV18; d_call: .; clone_size: .; j_call: TRBJ2-3
cdr3_aa: CASSDRIQPGQRMSDTQYF; cdr3_nt: TGTGCCAGCAGCGACCGTATACAACCGGGACAGCGAATGTCAGATACGCAGTATTTT; v_call: TRBV9; d_call: TRBD1; clone_size: .; j_call: TRBJ2-3
cdr3_aa: CASSGSTGGPDTQYF; cdr3_nt: TGTGCCAGCAGTGGCTCGACAGGGGGTCCAGATACGCAGTATTTT; v_call: TRBV6-1; d_call: TRBD1; clone_size: .; j_call: TRBJ2-3
cdr3_aa: CATSRERGGQFF; cdr3_nt: TGTGCCACCAGCAGAGAAAGGGGAGGGCAGTTCTTC; v_call: TRBV15; d_call: .; clone_size: .; j_call: TRBJ2-1
cdr3_aa: CASSLDVSSGNTIYF; cdr3_nt: TGTGCCAGCAGCTTAGACGTCAGCTCTGGAAACACCATATATTTT; v_call: TRBV7-9; d_call: .; clone_size: .; j_call: TRBJ1-3
cdr3_aa: CAWKGGGNSPLHF; cdr3_nt: TGTGCCTGGAAGGGAGGGGGGAATTCACCCCTCCACTTT; v_call: TRBV30; d_call: .; clone_size: .; j_call: TRBJ1-6